The rows below give T cell receptor beta chains drawn from one sample of a study of cytomegalovirus exposure and HLA in healthy donors. Sequencing used immunoSEQ multiplex PCR; TCRdb keeps in-frame clones, though not all of them. The sample yields approximately 180,000 clones, around 80% seen once. Sequencing was done on a sample of PBMCs. The source is a woman in her fifties or sixties in good health and CMV-seropositive. Each CDR3 is given with its conserved first and last residue.

TRBV6-1	17	TRBJ2-5	CASSEALPGRGQETQYF
TRBV10-3	13	TRBJ2-7	CAISRDSSYEQYF
TRBV10-2	19	TRBJ1-1	CASSVVSPGQAVLNTEAFF
TRBV27	15	TRBJ2-7	CASSLKTGAPYEQYF
TRBV2	14	TRBJ1-1	CASSGQGMNTEAFF
TRBV5-1	13	TRBJ2-5	CASSVGPQETQYF
TRBV5-1	11	TRBJ2-1	CASSLNNEQFF
TRBV20-1	11	TRBJ2-3	CSATPSDTQYF
TRBV2	17	TRBJ2-3	CASSEIYWGRSTDTQYF
TRBV19	19	TRBJ1-2	CASSSRGTERRNYLHGYTF
TRBV7-9	16	TRBJ1-2	CASSLQGALGKNGYTF
TRBV19	15	TRBJ2-7	CASSISPLRIYEQYF
TRBV5-1	15	TRBJ2-3	CASSQQGGGTDTQYF
TRBV30	12	TRBJ2-7	CAWRRGLHEQYF
TRBV4-1	15	TRBJ1-6	CASSHWTATNSPLHF
TRBV19	17	TRBJ2-5	CASSIDRRRGGQETQYF
TRBV20-1	9	TRBJ1-5	CSAIQPQHF
TRBV19	14	TRBJ1-3	CASQTLTSGNTIYF
TRBV7-8	17	TRBJ1-1	CASSSKGGFTWDTEAFF
TRBV19	13	TRBJ1-2	CASSIGRQDGYTF
TRBV6-5	12	TRBJ1-6	CASSLDRGGLHF
TRBV6-1	15	TRBJ2-1	CASSVSGGSYNEQFF
TRBV5-1	15	TRBJ2-7	CASSPIAGGSYEQYF
TRBV30	14	TRBJ1-2	CAWSSIIKGGGYTF
TRBV7-9	15	TRBJ1-6	CSSSPTGNVRSPLHF
TRBV19	12	TRBJ1-2	CASSIRSYGYTF
TRBV6-5	11	TRBJ2-7	CASSFPGDKYF
TRBV2	14	TRBJ1-2	CASSRIEETNGYTF
TRBV5-6	15	TRBJ2-3	CASSFRTARTDTQYF
TRBV5-1	14	TRBJ2-7	CASSLALLSYEQYF
TRBV12-5	14	TRBJ1-1	CASGFAGGAAEAFF
TRBV30	13	TRBJ2-7	CAWSAATGGEQYF
TRBV5-8	14	TRBJ2-2	CATSGGDNTGELFF
TRBV30	14	TRBJ1-1	CAWSEGQLNTEAFF
TRBV4-1	13	TRBJ1-5	CASSPGGGQPQHF
TRBV5-6	14	TRBJ2-7	CASSPGTGQYEQYF
TRBV29-1	14	TRBJ2-3	CSVVLAGAQPTQYF
TRBV7-3	13	TRBJ1-2	CASSLSANYGYTF
TRBV9	14	TRBJ2-7	CASSGPSGAYEQYF
TRBV5-1	15	TRBJ2-3	CASSLDGSSTDTQYF